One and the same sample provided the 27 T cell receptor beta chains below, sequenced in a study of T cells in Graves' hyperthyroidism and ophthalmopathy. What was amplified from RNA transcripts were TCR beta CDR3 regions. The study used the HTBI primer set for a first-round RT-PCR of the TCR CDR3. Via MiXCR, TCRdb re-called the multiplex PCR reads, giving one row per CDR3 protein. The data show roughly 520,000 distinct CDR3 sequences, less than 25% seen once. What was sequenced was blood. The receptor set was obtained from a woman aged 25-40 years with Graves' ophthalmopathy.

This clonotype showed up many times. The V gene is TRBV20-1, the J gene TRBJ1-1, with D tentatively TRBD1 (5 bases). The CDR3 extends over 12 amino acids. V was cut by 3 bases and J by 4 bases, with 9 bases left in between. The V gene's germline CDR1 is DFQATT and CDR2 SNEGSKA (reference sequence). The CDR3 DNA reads TGCAGTGCTAGGAACGGGGGCACTGAAGCTTTCTTT. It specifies CSARNGGTEAFF.

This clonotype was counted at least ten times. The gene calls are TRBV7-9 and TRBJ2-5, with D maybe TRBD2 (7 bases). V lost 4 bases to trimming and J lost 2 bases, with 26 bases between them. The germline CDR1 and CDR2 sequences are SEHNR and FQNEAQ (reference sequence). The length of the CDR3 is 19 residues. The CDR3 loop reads CASSSDVAGAAIEQETQYF. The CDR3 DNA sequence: TGTGCCAGCAGCTCCGACGTGGCGGGGGCGGCGATTGAGCAAGAGACCCAGTACTTC.

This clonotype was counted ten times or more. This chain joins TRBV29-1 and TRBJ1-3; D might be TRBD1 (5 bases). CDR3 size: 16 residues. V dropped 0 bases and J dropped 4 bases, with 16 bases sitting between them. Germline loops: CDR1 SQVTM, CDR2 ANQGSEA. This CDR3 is CSVEDLAGRSGNTIYF. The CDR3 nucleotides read TGCAGCGTTGAAGATCTGGCAGGGCGCTCCGGAAACACCATATATTTT.

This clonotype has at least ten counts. The CDR3 nucleotides are TGCAGTGCTCCGTGGCAGGCGATGAACACTGAAGCTTTCTTT. This translates into CSAPWQAMNTEAFF. The rearrangement links TRBV20-1 to TRBJ1-1; no clear D. This CDR3 has 14 amino acids. CDR1 and CDR2 from the germline V gene are DFQATT and SNEGSKA (reference sequence). The V end was cut by 5 bases, the J end by 0 bases, with 13 bases between.

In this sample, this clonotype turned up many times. This CDR3 is CASSLGVGDYGYTF. In nucleotides, the CDR3 is TGTGCCAGCAGCTTAGGTGTCGGAGACTATGGCTACACCTTC. The chain employs TRBV7-9 and TRBJ1-2; no firm D call. The germline gives CDR1 SEHNR, CDR2 FQNEAQ (reference sequence). This CDR3 has 14 amino acids. The V end was cut by 1 base, the J end by 3 bases, with 9 bases between.

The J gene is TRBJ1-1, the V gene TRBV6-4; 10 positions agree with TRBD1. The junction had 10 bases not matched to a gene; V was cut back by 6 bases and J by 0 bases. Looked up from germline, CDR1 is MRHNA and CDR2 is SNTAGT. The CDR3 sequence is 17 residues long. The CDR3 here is CASSRWTGGLMNTEAFF. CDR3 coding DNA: TGTGCCAGCAGCCGGTGGACAGGGGGTCTTATGAACACTGAAGCTTTCTTT.

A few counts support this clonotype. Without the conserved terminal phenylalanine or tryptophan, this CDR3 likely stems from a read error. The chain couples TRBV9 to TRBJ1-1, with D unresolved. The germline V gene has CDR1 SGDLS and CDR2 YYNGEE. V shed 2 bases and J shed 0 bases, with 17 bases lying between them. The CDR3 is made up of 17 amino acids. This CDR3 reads CASSVGPASTMNTEAFS. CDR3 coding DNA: TGTGCCAGCAGCGTGGGTCCGGCGTCTACGATGAACACTGAAGCTTTCTCT.

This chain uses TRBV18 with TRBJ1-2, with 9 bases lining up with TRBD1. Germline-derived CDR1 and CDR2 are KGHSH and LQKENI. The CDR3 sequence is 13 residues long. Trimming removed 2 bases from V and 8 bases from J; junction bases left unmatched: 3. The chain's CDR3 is CASSPRDREGYTF. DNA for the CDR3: TGTGCCAGCTCACCAAGGGACAGGGAAGGCTACACCTTC. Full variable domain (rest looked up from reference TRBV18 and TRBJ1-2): NAGVMQNPRHLVRRRGQEARLRCSPMKGHSHVYWYRQLPEEGLKFMVYLQKENIIDESGMPKERFSAEFPKEGPSILRIQQVVRGDSAAYFCASSPRDREGYTFGSGTRLTVV.

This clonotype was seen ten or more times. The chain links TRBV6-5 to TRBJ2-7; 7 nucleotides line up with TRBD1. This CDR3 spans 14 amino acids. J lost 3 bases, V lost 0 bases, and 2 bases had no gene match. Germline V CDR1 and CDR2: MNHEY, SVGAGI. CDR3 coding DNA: TGTGCCAGCAGTTACTCCGGGACAGACTACGAGCAGTACTTC. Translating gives CASSYSGTDYEQYF.

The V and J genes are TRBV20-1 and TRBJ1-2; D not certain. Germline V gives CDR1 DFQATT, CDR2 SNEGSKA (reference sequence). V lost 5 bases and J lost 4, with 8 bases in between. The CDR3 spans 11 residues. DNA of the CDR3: TGCAGTGCTGGGGAGTCCTATGGCTACACCTTC. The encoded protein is CSAGESYGYTF.

Written as DNA, the CDR3 is TGTGCCAGCAGCTTCCTTACAGAAGACAGGGCCCCATATGGCTACACCTTC. Its protein product is CASSFLTEDRAPYGYTF. The rearrangement joins TRBV11-1 to TRBJ1-2; 7 nucleotides align to TRBD1. The V gene's germline CDR1 is SGHAT and CDR2 FQDESV (reference sequence). There are 17 residues in the CDR3. Losses at the gene ends were 3 bases for V and 5 bases for J; bases not matched to a gene: 15.

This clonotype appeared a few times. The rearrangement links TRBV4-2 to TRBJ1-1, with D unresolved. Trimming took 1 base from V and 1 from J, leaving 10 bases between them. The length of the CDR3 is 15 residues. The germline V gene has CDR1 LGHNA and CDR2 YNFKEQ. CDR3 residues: CASSQGQAENTEAFF. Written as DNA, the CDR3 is TGTGCCAGCAGCCAAGGGCAAGCGGAGAACACTGAAGCTTTCTTT.

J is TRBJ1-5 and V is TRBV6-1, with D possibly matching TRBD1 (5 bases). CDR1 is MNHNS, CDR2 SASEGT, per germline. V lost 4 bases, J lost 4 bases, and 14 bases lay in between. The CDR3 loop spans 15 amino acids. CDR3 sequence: CASSGDGTVNQPQHF. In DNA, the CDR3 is TGTGCCAGCAGTGGCGACGGGACCGTTAATCAGCCCCAGCATTTT.

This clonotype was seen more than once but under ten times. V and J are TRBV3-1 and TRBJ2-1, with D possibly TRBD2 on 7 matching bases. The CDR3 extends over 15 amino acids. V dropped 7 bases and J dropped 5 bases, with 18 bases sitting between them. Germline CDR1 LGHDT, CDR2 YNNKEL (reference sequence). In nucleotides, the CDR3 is TGTGCCAGCACTATAGAGGGGGGGGGTCACAATGAGCAGTTCTTC. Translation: CASTIEGGGHNEQFF.

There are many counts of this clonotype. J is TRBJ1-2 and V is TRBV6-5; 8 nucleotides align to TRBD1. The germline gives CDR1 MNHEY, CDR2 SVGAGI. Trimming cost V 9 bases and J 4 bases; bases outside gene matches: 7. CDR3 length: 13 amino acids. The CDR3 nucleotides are TGTGCCAGTGACGACAGGGGCGGCTATGGCTACACCTTC. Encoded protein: CASDDRGGYGYTF.

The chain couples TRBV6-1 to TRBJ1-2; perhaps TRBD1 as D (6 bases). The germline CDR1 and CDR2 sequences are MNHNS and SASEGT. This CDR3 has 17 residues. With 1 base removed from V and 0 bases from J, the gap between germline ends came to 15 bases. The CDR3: CASSEGGRGIPNYGYTF. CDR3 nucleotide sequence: TGTGCCAGCAGTGAAGGCGGAAGGGGGATTCCTAACTATGGCTACACCTTC.

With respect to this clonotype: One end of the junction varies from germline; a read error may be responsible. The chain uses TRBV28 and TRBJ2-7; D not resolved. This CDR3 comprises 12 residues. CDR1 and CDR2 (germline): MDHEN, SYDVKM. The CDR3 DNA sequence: TGTGCCAGCAGTCTGAGCCCCTACGAGCAGCACTTC. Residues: CASSLSPYEQHF.

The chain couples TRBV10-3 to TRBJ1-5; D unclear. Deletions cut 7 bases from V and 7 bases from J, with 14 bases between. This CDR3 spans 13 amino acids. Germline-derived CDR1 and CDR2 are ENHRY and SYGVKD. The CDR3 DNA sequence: TGTGCCATCAACGAAGGGTTGCGACAGCCCCAGCATTTT. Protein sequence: CAINEGLRQPQHF.

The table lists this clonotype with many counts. CDR3 in DNA: TGTGCCAGCGGGCCCAACCAGGGTGGCGAGCAGTACTTC. The encoded protein is CASGPNQGGEQYF. The chain has TRBV6-2 or TRBV6-3 and TRBJ2-7; tentatively, D is TRBD1 (5 bases). V gave up 8 bases and J gave up 6 bases, with 17 bases separating them. The CDR3 extends over 13 amino acids. The V gene's germline CDR1 is MNHEY and CDR2 SVGEGT.

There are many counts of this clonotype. The CDR3, as DNA: TGCAGCGTTGACGTCTTGAACACCGGGGAGCTGTTTTTT. Translating it yields CSVDVLNTGELFF. The gene calls are TRBV29-1 and TRBJ2-2, with unresolved D. Germline lookup yields CDR1 SQVTM and CDR2 ANQGSEA. V gave up 3 bases and J gave up 1 base, with 6 bases separating them. The CDR3 contains 13 residues.

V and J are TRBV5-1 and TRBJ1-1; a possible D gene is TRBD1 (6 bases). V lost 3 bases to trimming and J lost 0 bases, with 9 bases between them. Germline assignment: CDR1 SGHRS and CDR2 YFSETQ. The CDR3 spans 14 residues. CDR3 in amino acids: CASSWDNMNTEAFF. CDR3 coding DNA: TGCGCCAGCAGCTGGGACAACATGAACACTGAAGCTTTCTTT.

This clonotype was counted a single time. The CDR3 region is CSASPSGEETQYF. The CDR3 coding sequence is TGCAGTGCTAGTCCCAGCGGGGAAGAGACCCAGTACTTC. This chain joins TRBV20-1 and TRBJ2-5, with 7 bases identical to TRBD2. Germline CDR1 reads DFQATT; CDR2 reads SNEGSKA (reference sequence). Trimming took 3 bases from V and 3 from J; bases not matched to a gene: 4. The CDR3 has 13 residues.

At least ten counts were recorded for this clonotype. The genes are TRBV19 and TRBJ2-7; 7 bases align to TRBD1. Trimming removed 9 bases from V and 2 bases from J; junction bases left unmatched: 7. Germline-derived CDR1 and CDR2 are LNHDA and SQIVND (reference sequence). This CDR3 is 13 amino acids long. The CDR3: CASRGQATYEQYF. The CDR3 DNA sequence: TGTGCCAGCCGTGGACAGGCAACCTACGAGCAGTACTTC.

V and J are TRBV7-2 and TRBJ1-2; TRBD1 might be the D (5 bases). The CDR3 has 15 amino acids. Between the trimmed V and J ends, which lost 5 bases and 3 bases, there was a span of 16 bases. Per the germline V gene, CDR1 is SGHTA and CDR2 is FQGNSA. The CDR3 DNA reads TGTGCCAGCAGCCCACAGACAGCCTGGGACTATGGCTACACCTTC. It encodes CASSPQTAWDYGYTF. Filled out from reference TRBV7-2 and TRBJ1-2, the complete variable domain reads GAGVSQSPSNKVTEKGKDVELRCDPISGHTALYWYRQSLGQGLEFLIYFQGNSAPDKSGLPSDRFSAERTGGSVSTLTIQRTQQEDSAVYLCASSPQTAWDYGYTFGSGTRLTVV.

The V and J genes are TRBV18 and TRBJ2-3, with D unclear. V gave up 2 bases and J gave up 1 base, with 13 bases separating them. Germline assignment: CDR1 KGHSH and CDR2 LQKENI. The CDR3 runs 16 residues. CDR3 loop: CASSPSLNLGTDTQYF. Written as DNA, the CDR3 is TGTGCCAGCTCACCAAGCCTTAACCTGGGCACAGATACGCAGTATTTT.

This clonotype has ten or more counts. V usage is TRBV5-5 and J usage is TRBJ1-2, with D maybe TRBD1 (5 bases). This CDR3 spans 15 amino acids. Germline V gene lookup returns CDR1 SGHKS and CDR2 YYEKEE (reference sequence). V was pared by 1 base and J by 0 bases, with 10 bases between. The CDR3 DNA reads TGTGCCAGCAGCTTGTGGGGACTTCCTAACTATGGCTACACCTTC. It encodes CASSLWGLPNYGYTF.

CDR3 region: CASSLVGGDRDGYTF. CDR3 nucleotide sequence: TGTGCCAGCAGCTTAGTAGGGGGAGATAGGGATGGCTACACCTTC. This chain connects TRBV7-9 to TRBJ1-2, with a weak D call TRBD1 (6 bases). Trimming stripped 1 base from V and 6 bases from J, with 15 bases between. This CDR3 is built from 15 residues. Germline loops: CDR1 SEHNR, CDR2 FQNEAQ (reference sequence).